This is a list of T cell receptor beta chains from one sample in a study of blood T cell repertoires in COVID-19. Method: immunoSEQ multiplex PCR; TCRdb's copy keeps in-frame clones and lacks some. In the table there are a few hundred thousand clones, more than 85% of which are singletons. Sequencing input: PBMCs or T cells enriched from blood (not recorded which). The origin of the receptors is a woman aged 25 to 45 who had recovered from COVID-19. CDR3s include the opening cysteine and the closing phenylalanine or tryptophan. The D gene is left open where the match is weak. Some rows mark clone size as missing; the rest say once, few, many or name a class of expanded clone.

clone size,D gene,V gene,J gene,CDR3 length,CDR3 DNA,CDR3 protein
.,.,TRBV6-5,TRBJ2-5,13,TGTGCCAGCAGTTTAGACAGTCGAGAGACCCAGTACTTC,CASSLDSRETQYF
.,TRBD2,TRBV5-1,TRBJ2-3,16,TGCGCCAGCAGCTTGGGGGAGCGGGGGAGCACAGATACGCAGTATTTT,CASSLGERGSTDTQYF
.,TRBD1,TRBV5-1,TRBJ2-2,16,TGCGCCAGCAGCTCAGCGACAGGGTCTAACACCGGGGAGCTGTTTTTT,CASSSATGSNTGELFF
.,.,TRBV10-2,TRBJ1-6,12,TGCGCCAGCATTGGGACAAATTCACCCCTCCACTTT,CASIGTNSPLHF
.,.,TRBV18,TRBJ2-5,16,TGTGCCAGCTCACCAAAAGACAGCCCGTACCAAGAGACCCAGTACTTC,CASSPKDSPYQETQYF
.,TRBD1,TRBV10-3,TRBJ2-4,15,TGTGCCATCAGTGAAGGACAGGGGGCGAGGGACATTCAGTACTTC,CAISEGQGARDIQYF
.,.,TRBV28,TRBJ1-5,11,TGTGCCAGCAGTCCCGGGCAGCCCCAGCATTTT,CASSPGQPQHF
.,.,TRBV18,TRBJ2-7,14,TGTGCCAGCTCAGACTTGCCGAGCTCCTACGAGCAGTACTTC,CASSDLPSSYEQYF
once,TRBD1,TRBV14,TRBJ1-2,15,TGTGCCAGCAGCGCACAATTACAGGGGGCGCAAGGCTACACCTTC,CASSAQLQGAQGYTF
.,TRBD1,TRBV6-2/TRBV6-3,TRBJ2-1,19,TGTGCCAGCAGTTACCTGCGTCCCGGACAGGTCGCCTCCTACAATGAGCAGTTCTTC,CASSYLRPGQVASYNEQFF
.,.,TRBV7-9,TRBJ1-1,15,TGTGCCAGCAGCCCCGGACAGAGATCGGCCACTGAAGCTTTCTTT,CASSPGQRSATEAFF
.,TRBD2,TRBV28,TRBJ2-3,13,TGTGCCAGCAGCCAACTAGCGGGGGCTGCGCAGTATTTT,CASSQLAGAAQYF
.,.,TRBV18,TRBJ2-3,14,TGTGCCAGCTCACCAAGTCTAGACACAGATACGCAGTATTTT,CASSPSLDTDTQYF
.,.,TRBV9,TRBJ2-3,14,TGTGCCAGCAGCGTTAGCGGAAGCACAGATACGCAGTATTTT,CASSVSGSTDTQYF
.,.,TRBV7-9,TRBJ1-1,15,TGTGCCAGCAGCTTGGATCGACGGAGAGGCACTGAAGCTTTCTTT,CASSLDRRRGTEAFF
.,TRBD1,TRBV19,TRBJ2-5,15,TGTGCCAGTAGTACCGGACAGGGTTTACGGGAGACCCAGTACTTC,CASSTGQGLRETQYF
few,.,TRBV5-1,TRBJ1-6,15,TGCGCCAGCAGCCCGCATACTGAGTATAATTCACCCCTCCACTTT,CASSPHTEYNSPLHF
.,.,TRBV5-4,TRBJ1-4,15,TGTGCCAGCAGCAGGGGCGGCGGAAAACATGAAAAACTGTTTTTT,CASSRGGGKHEKLFF
.,.,TRBV18,TRBJ1-3,16,TGTGCCAGCTCACCACCTTGGGCAGGGACTGGAAACACCATATATTTT,CASSPPWAGTGNTIYF
.,TRBD1,TRBV6-5,TRBJ1-5,15,TGTGCCACCGCTCTGGGGACAGCTAGCAATCAGCCCCAGCATTTT,CATALGTASNQPQHF
.,TRBD1,TRBV2,TRBJ1-4,14,TGTGCCAGCACTAAGGGACAGCTCTATGAAAAACTGTTTTTT,CASTKGQLYEKLFF
.,.,TRBV5-1,TRBJ2-1,13,TGCGCCAGCAGCTTGGGGCCCTCCAATGAGCAGTTCTTC,CASSLGPSNEQFF
.,.,TRBV7-8,TRBJ2-4,14,TGTGCCAGCAGCTCAAGTCGGGGCAAAAACATTCAGTACTTC,CASSSSRGKNIQYF
few,.,TRBV6-1,TRBJ2-3,15,TGTGCCAGCAGTGAACACAGGGCGGGGGTAGATACGCAGTATTTT,CASSEHRAGVDTQYF
.,TRBD1,TRBV9,TRBJ2-5,14,TGTGCCAGCAGCGTAGGAGGGGGCTCAGAGACCCAGTACTTC,CASSVGGGSETQYF
once,.,TRBV6-1,TRBJ2-2,16,TGTGCCAGCAGTGAAGCGCCAGGGCTGGACACCGGGGAGCTGTTTTTT,CASSEAPGLDTGELFF